The 6 T cell receptor beta chains below all came from one sample that was sequenced in a study of OX40 agonist ivuxolimab in advanced cancers. The method was immunoSEQ multiplex PCR; TCRdb's version includes in-frame clones alone and lacks a portion of them. The sample shows 60,000 to 85,000 clones, 89% of them seen only once. Sample: CD4+ or CD8+ T cells sorted from blood, taken in a trial of the OX40 agonist ivuxolimab. The source is an adult with an advanced solid tumor such as melanoma, head and neck, liver or kidney cancer.

The genes are TRBV11-2 and TRBJ2-7, with TRBD2 matching 11 bases. Germline V gives CDR1 SGHAT, CDR2 FQNNGV. This CDR3 comprises 15 residues. V lost 10 bases, J lost 2 bases, and 10 bases stayed unmatched. Here the CDR3 reads CATSTGTSGPYEQYF. CDR3 bases: TGTGCCACCTCCACCGGGACTAGCGGCCCCTACGAGCAGTACTTC.

The V and J genes are TRBV28 and TRBJ2-1, with D possibly being TRBD2 (5 bases). Trimming took 9 bases from V and 4 from J, leaving 13 bases between them. The CDR3 has 13 residues. From germline, CDR1 is MDHEN and CDR2 SYDVKM. The CDR3 region is CASGLVLYNEQFF. CDR3 sequence (DNA): TGTGCCAGTGGACTCGTACTTTACAATGAGCAGTTCTTC.

This clone was observed a single time. The rearrangement uses TRBV27 and TRBJ2-5, with 8 bases that match TRBD2. The CDR3 covers 15 residues. Germline V gene sequence: CDR1 MNHEY, CDR2 SMNVEV (reference sequence). The J segment lost 5 bases and the V segment lost 2 bases, leaving 7 bases of the junction unmatched. The DNA for the CDR3 is TGTGCCAGCAGTTTAATAGCGGGACCCTGGGAGACCCAGTACTTC. The encoded protein is CASSLIAGPWETQYF.

This chain joins TRBV6-1 and TRBJ1-2; 7 positions match TRBD1. Germline values: CDR1 MNHNS, CDR2 SASEGT. The CDR3 extends over 15 amino acids. The J segment lost 6 bases and the V segment lost 3 bases, leaving 10 bases of the junction unmatched. As DNA, the CDR3 is TGTGCCAGCAGTGATTTATCCAGGGGGGTCGATGGCTACACCTTC. Translated: CASSDLSRGVDGYTF.

The chain couples TRBV19 to TRBJ2-7, with D possibly matching TRBD2 (5 bases). CDR1 is LNHDA and CDR2 is SQIVND in the germline V gene (reference sequence). This CDR3 comprises 15 residues. The ends were cut back, 5 bases at V and 2 bases at J, with 16 bases in the middle. CDR3 bases: TGTGCCAGTAGTGAAACAGCCGGGGTAACCTACGAGCAGTACTTC. This encodes CASSETAGVTYEQYF.

This chain connects TRBV4-1 to TRBJ2-7; unclear D gene. V dropped 6 bases and J dropped 0 bases, with 15 bases sitting between them. The germline CDR1 and CDR2 sequences are MGHRA and YSYEKL. The CDR3 covers 15 residues. The CDR3 loop reads CASRLAGRRSYEQYF. CDR3 in DNA: TGCGCCAGCAGACTGGCCGGGCGACGCTCCTACGAGCAGTACTTC.